These 20 T cell receptor beta chains came from one sample sequenced in a study of blood T cell repertoires in COVID-19. Sequenced by immunoSEQ multiplex PCR; TCRdb stores in-frame clones only, minus some. In the table there are around 150,000 clones, 70% to 85% of which are singletons. Sequenced input: peripheral blood. These receptors all come from a woman of 80 years or more with acute or convalescent COVID-19.

V gene TRBV5-4 combines with J gene TRBJ2-5, with 10 nucleotides matching TRBD1. This CDR3 is built from 14 residues. V shed 4 bases and J 5 bases; nucleotides not matched to a gene: 5. Germline loops: CDR1 SGHNT, CDR2 YYREEE (reference sequence). CDR3 sequence reads: CASSAGQGRETQYF. CDR3 nucleotides: TGTGCCAGCAGCGCGGGACAGGGGCGGGAGACCCAGTACTTC.

The V gene is TRBV29-1, the J gene TRBJ1-5, with D tentatively TRBD1 (5 bases). The CDR3 spans 13 residues. Deletions cut 6 bases from V and 3 bases from J, with 12 bases between. The germline V gene has CDR1 SQVTM and CDR2 ANQGSEA. The CDR3 spells CSVAGLDNQPQHF. Here the CDR3 DNA reads TGCAGCGTGGCGGGACTTGACAATCAGCCCCAGCATTTT.

The gene calls are TRBV9 and TRBJ2-1, with unresolved D. The CDR3 covers 15 residues. V was cut by 0 bases and J by 2 bases, with 9 bases left in between. Germline V gene sequence: CDR1 SGDLS, CDR2 YYNGEE. CDR3 in amino acids: CASSVDSSTYNEQFF. The DNA of the CDR3 is TGTGCCAGCAGCGTAGACTCTTCCACCTACAATGAGCAGTTCTTC.

The V gene is TRBV7-9, the J gene TRBJ2-5; D perhaps matches TRBD2 (7 bases). This CDR3 contains 15 residues. V was cut by 1 base and J by 0 bases, with 9 bases left in between. The V gene's germline CDR1 is SEHNR and CDR2 FQNEAQ (reference sequence). This CDR3 is CASSLGRGHQETQYF. The CDR3 DNA reads as TGTGCCAGCAGCTTAGGGCGGGGGCACCAAGAGACCCAGTACTTC.

The chain combines TRBV4-3 with TRBJ1-2, with D perhaps matching TRBD1 (5 bases). With 0 bases removed from V and 4 bases from J, the gap between germline ends came to 12 bases. Germline CDR1 and CDR2: LGHNA and YSLEER. CDR3 length equals 15 residues. CDR3 amino acids: CASSQDLAGRYGYTF. In DNA form, the CDR3 reads TGCGCCAGCAGCCAAGATTTAGCAGGGCGCTATGGCTACACCTTC.

This clone was picked up one time. The rearrangement uses TRBV30 and TRBJ1-6; 10 nucleotides match TRBD1. Germline values: CDR1 GTSNPN, CDR2 SVGIG (reference sequence). The CDR3 totals 14 residues. The ends lost 3 bases at V and 7 bases at J; junction bases unmatched: 3. The CDR3 sequence: CAWSRDRGNSPLHF. The CDR3 nucleotides are TGTGCCTGGAGCCGGGACAGGGGCAATTCACCCCTCCACTTT.

The rearrangement uses TRBV7-8 and TRBJ1-2, with D possibly being TRBD1 (5 bases). Trimming shortened V by 4 bases and J by 2 bases, and 11 bases separated the two germline ends. The CDR3 is made up of 14 amino acids. Germline V gene sequence: CDR1 SGHVS, CDR2 FQNEAQ. Written as DNA, the CDR3 is TGTGCCAGCAGCTCCCTCCAGGGCAACTATGGCTACACCTTC. The encoded protein is CASSSLQGNYGYTF.

The chain employs TRBV7-8 and TRBJ1-1, with 7 bases that match TRBD1. The trim removed 1 base at V and 4 bases at J, leaving 3 bases unmatched. The CDR3 runs 14 residues. Germline CDR1 and CDR2: SGHVS and FQNEAQ. CDR3 in amino acids: CASSLGQGSTEAFF. The CDR3 region has the DNA TGTGCCAGCAGCTTAGGACAGGGTTCCACTGAAGCTTTCTTT.

The chain joins TRBV5-6 to TRBJ1-5; unclear D gene. The germline V and J ends were trimmed by 1 base and 5 bases, with 13 bases remaining between them. Germline V gene sequence: CDR1 SGHDT, CDR2 YYEEEE. The CDR3 is made up of 15 amino acids. The CDR3 loop is CASSLKGGTYQPQHF. The CDR3 region has the DNA TGTGCCAGCAGCTTGAAAGGCGGTACATATCAGCCCCAGCATTTT.

This chain links TRBV10-3 with TRBJ1-2; TRBD1 matches 7 bases. Germline V gene data show CDR1 as ENHRY and CDR2 as SYGVKD. CDR3 length: 14 amino acids. The trim removed 2 bases at V and 0 bases at J, leaving 0 bases unmatched. In DNA form, the CDR3 reads TGTGCCATCAGTGAGGGGACAGCTAACTATGGCTACACCTTC. This encodes CAISEGTANYGYTF.

The V and J genes are TRBV6-5 and TRBJ2-1; perhaps TRBD2 as D (6 bases). The ends were cut back, 6 bases at V and 8 bases at J, with 14 bases in the middle. The CDR3 has 13 amino acids. Germline CDR1 reads MNHEY; CDR2 reads SVGAGI. Here the CDR3 DNA reads TGTGCCAGCAGCCCGGGACTGAACTATGAGCAGTTCTTC. It translates to CASSPGLNYEQFF.

The chain couples TRBV11-2 to TRBJ1-3, with TRBD1 identical over 10 bases. The V and J ends lost 5 bases and 4 bases, in that order; junction bases with no gene match: 2. This CDR3 contains 14 residues. Germline CDR1 and CDR2: SGHAT and FQNNGV. CDR3 coding DNA: TGTGCCAGCAGCCTGACAGGGGGCGGAAACACCATATATTTT. Protein: CASSLTGGGNTIYF.

In this sample, this clone turned up a few times. The chain uses TRBV9 and TRBJ2-7, with a tentative D call TRBD2 (5 bases). The V end lost 4 bases, the J end lost 3 bases, and 17 bases lay between the germline ends. CDR3 size: 15 residues. The germline V gene has CDR1 SGDLS and CDR2 YYNGEE. This chain's CDR3 is CASSSHRAGDYEQYF. CDR3 in DNA: TGTGCCAGCAGCTCCCACCGGGCCGGGGACTACGAGCAGTACTTC.

The genes are TRBV5-6 and TRBJ2-7; a possible D gene is TRBD1 (6 bases). Germline assignment: CDR1 SGHDT and CDR2 YYEEEE. The V gene lost 0 bases and the J gene lost 1 base, with 14 bases spanning the gap. This CDR3 spans 16 amino acids. The CDR3 here is CASSLAGRGRSYEQYF. The CDR3 DNA is TGTGCCAGCAGCTTGGCGGGCAGGGGAAGATCCTACGAGCAGTACTTC.

This chain connects TRBV6-5 to TRBJ2-3, with D tentatively TRBD2 (5 bases). Germline CDR1 is MNHEY and CDR2 is SVGAGI. The CDR3 extends over 14 amino acids. The V and J ends lost 10 bases and 5 bases respectively, with 19 bases between them. CDR3 sequence (DNA): TGTGCCATCCGGCCCAGCGGCCAAGGAGATACGCAGTATTTT. This encodes CAIRPSGQGDTQYF.

J is TRBJ2-5 and V is TRBV11-3; D call uncertain. The V end lost 3 bases, the J end lost 3 bases, and 14 bases lay between the germline ends. Per germline, CDR1 SGHNT and CDR2 YENEEA. The CDR3 runs 15 residues. The CDR3 bases are TGTGCCAGCAGCTTCGGCGCCAGGCCGGAAGAGACCCAGTACTTC. This translates into CASSFGARPEETQYF.

This clone has just one count. The chain is built from TRBV9 and TRBJ1-2; TRBD1 aligns across 7 bases. Germline CDR1 is SGDLS and CDR2 is YYNGEE. Germline trimming cut 4 bases from V and 4 bases from J; bases unmatched to any gene: 10. The CDR3 consists of 15 residues. CDR3 sequence (DNA): TGTGCCAGCAGCTTCTCCCTGGACAGGCTCTATGGCTACACCTTC. It encodes CASSFSLDRLYGYTF.

V usage is TRBV5-8 and J usage is TRBJ1-5, with a weak D call TRBD1 (5 bases). The germline V and J ends were trimmed by 5 bases and 3 bases, with 12 bases remaining between them. CDR1 is SGHTS, CDR2 YDEGEE, per germline. The CDR3 extends over 14 amino acids. The CDR3 here is CASRSRAPNQPQHF. The DNA of the CDR3 is TGTGCCAGCAGGAGCAGGGCCCCCAATCAGCCCCAGCATTTT.

This clone came up once. The rearrangement joins TRBV7-2 to TRBJ2-5, with 8 bases lining up with TRBD2. The junction had 8 bases not matched to a gene; V was cut back by 3 bases and J by 5 bases. This CDR3 is 15 amino acids long. CDR1 is SGHTA, CDR2 FQGNSA, per germline. The CDR3 spells CASSFNGRADETQYF. The CDR3 DNA reads as TGTGCCAGCAGCTTCAACGGGAGGGCCGACGAGACCCAGTACTTC.

V usage is TRBV5-1 and J usage is TRBJ2-7; 8 bases map to TRBD1. CDR1 is SGHRS and CDR2 is YFSETQ in the germline V gene. This CDR3 is 14 amino acids long. With V trimmed by 4 bases and J by 3 bases, 6 bases remained unmatched. CDR3 DNA: TGCGCCAGCAGCACACAGGGGGTAGGCTACGAGCAGTACTTC. The encoded protein is CASSTQGVGYEQYF. Full variable domain (missing parts from reference TRBV5-1 and TRBJ2-7): KAGVTQTPRYLIKTRGQQVTLSCSPISGHRSVSWYQQTPGQGLQFLFEYFSETQRNKGNFPGRFSGRQFSNSRSEMNVSTLELGDSALYLCASSTQGVGYEQYFGPGTRLTVT.